This TCR beta chain is from a study of T cell responses to AZD1222 COVID-19 vaccine. Study-level results: Baseline seropositivity occurred in only 5 or 6 AZD1222 recipients.

On this clone itself: Its antigen is currently unknown.

Repertoires were generated with immunoSEQ multiplex PCR, while TCRdb's copy carries only in-frame clones and drops some. The table has about 140,000 clones, about 82% seen once. The V gene lost 2 bases and the J gene lost 7 bases, with 5 bases spanning the gap. The CDR3 sequence is 11 residues long. Germline-derived CDR1 and CDR2 are MNHEY and SVGAGI. This TCR came from an adult who received the MenACWY meningococcal vaccine as a control. This chain joins TRBV6-5 and TRBJ1-2; unclear D gene. The source was peripheral blood, collected 28 days after the second dose of the MenACWY control vaccine. This chain's CDR3 is CASSYGRGYTF. The CDR3 nucleotides read TGTGCCAGCAGTTACGGGCGTGGCTACACCTTC.